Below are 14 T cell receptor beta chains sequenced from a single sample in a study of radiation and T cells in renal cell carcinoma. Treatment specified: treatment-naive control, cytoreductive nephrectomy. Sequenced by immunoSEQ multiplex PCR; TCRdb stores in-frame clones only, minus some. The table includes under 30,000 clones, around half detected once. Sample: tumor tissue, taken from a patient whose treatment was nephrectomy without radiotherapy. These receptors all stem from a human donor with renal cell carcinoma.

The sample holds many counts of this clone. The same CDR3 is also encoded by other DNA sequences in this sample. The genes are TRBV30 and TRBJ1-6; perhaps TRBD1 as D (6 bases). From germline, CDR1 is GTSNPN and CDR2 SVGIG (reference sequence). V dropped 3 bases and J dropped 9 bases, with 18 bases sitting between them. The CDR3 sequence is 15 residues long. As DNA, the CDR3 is TGTGCCTGGAGGGACATGAACAGGGTAGGTTCACCCCTCCACTTT. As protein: CAWRDMNRVGSPLHF. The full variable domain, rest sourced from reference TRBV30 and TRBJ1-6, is SQTIHQWPATLVQPVGSPLSLECTVEGTSNPNLYWYRQAAGRGLQLLFYSVGIGQISSEVPQNLSASRPQDRQFILSSKKLLLSDSGFYLCAWRDMNRVGSPLHFGNGTRLTVT.

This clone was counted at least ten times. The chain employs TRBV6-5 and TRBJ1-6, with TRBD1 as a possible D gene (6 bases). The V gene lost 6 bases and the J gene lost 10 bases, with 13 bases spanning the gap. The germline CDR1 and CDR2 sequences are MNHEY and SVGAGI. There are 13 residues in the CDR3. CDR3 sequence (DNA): TGTGCCAGCAGCGTGGACAGTAACTCACCCCTCCACTTT. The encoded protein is CASSVDSNSPLHF.

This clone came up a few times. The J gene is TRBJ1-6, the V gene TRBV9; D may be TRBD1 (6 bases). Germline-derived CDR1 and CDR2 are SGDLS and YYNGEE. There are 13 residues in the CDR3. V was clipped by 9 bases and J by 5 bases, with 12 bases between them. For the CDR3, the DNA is TGTGCCACAGGACAGAACGATAATTCACCCCTCCACTTT. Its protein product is CATGQNDNSPLHF.

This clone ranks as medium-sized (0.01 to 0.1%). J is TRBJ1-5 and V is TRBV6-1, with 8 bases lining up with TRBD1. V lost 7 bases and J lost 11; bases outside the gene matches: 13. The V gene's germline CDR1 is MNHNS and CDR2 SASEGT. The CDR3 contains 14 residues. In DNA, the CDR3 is TGTGCCAGCACTGGACAGGGAGGGAGACATACCCAGCATTTT. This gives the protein CASTGQGGRHTQHF.

The CDR3 nucleotides are TGTGCCAGCAGCTTAGTCCCAGGGGACGAGCAGTACTTC. Translated, it gives CASSLVPGDEQYF. The genes are TRBV11-2 and TRBJ2-7; a possible D gene is TRBD1 (6 bases). Germline V CDR1 and CDR2: SGHAT, FQNNGV. Trimming removed 1 base at V and 5 bases at J, with 9 bases between. This CDR3 is built from 13 residues.

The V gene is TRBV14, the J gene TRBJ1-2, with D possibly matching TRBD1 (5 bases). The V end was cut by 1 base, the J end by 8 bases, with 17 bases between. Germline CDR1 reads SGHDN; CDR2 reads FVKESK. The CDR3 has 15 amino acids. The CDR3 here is CASSQGQGGFIGYTF. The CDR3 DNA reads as TGTGCCAGCAGCCAAGGTCAGGGTGGCTTCATCGGCTACACCTTC.

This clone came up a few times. For the CDR3, the DNA is TGTGCCAGCAGCTCGGGACAGGGTGTCTATGGCTACACCTTC. It codes for CASSSGQGVYGYTF. The chain uses TRBV7-9 and TRBJ1-2; 9 bases fit TRBD1. Trimming cost V 4 bases and J 4 bases; bases outside gene matches: 4. The CDR3 contains 14 residues. The germline V gene has CDR1 SEHNR and CDR2 FQNEAQ (reference sequence).

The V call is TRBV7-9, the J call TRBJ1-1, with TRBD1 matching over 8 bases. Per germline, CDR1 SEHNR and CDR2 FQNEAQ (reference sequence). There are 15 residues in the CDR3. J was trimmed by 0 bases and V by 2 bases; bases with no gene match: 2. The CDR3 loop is CASSLQGAMNTEAFF. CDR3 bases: TGTGCCAGCAGCTTACAGGGGGCGATGAACACTGAAGCTTTCTTT.

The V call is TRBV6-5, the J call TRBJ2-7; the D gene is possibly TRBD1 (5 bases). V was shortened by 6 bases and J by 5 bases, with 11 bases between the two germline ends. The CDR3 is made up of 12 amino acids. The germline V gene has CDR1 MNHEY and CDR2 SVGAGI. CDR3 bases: TGTGCCAGCAGCGCCAGGGCGGACGAGCAGTACTTC. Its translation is CASSARADEQYF.

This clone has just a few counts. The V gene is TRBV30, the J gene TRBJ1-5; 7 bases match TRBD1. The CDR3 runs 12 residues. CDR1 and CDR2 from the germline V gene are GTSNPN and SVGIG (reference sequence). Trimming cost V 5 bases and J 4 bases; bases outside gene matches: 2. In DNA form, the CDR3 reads TGTGCCTGGCAGACAGGGAATCAGCCCCAGCATTTT. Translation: CAWQTGNQPQHF.

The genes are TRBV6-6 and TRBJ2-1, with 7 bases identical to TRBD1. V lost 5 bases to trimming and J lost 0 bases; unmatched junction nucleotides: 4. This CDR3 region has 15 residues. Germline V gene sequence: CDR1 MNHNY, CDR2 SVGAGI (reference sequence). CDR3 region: CASSKDRASYNEQFF. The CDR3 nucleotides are TGTGCCAGCAGTAAAGACAGGGCCTCCTACAATGAGCAGTTCTTC.

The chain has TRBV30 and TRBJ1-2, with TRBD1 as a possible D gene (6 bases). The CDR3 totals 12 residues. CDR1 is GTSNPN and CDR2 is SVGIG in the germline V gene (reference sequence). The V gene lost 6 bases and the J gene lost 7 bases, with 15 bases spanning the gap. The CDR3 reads CACPGGGFGYTF. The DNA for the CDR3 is TGTGCCTGCCCCGGCGGGGGCTTTGGCTACACCTTC.

This CDR3 reads CASSGRQVRGEKLFF. Here the CDR3 DNA reads TGTGCCAGCAGTGGGCGACAGGTCAGGGGTGAAAAACTGTTTTTT. The V and J genes are TRBV6-5 and TRBJ1-4; possibly TRBD1 for D (6 bases). The V gene lost 5 bases and the J gene lost 7 bases, with 17 bases spanning the gap. The CDR3 consists of 15 residues. Germline lookup yields CDR1 MNHEY and CDR2 SVGAGI.

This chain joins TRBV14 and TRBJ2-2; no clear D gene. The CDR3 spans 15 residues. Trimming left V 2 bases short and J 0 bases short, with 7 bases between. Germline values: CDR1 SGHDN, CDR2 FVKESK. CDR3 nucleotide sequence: TGTGCCAGCAGCCAAAACAGAGCGAACACCGGGGAGCTGTTTTTT. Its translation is CASSQNRANTGELFF.